Following are 4 T cell receptor beta chains from one sample sequenced in a study of T cells after yellow fever vaccination. A single record per CDR3 protein comes from TCRdb applying MiXCR to the 5' RACE reads. The table records under 550,000 distinct CDR3 sequences, about a fifth of them present only once. Sample: PBMCs, taken roughly 20 days after the first yellow fever vaccination. The origin of the receptors is a man aged 18 to 30 who received the YFV17D yellow fever vaccine.

This clonotype was seen only a few times. The chain uses TRBV7-2 and TRBJ2-7, with TRBD1 matching 7 bases. After removal of 4 bases from V and 4 bases from J, the junction contained 7 bases not matched to a gene. The CDR3 runs to 14 residues. Germline loops: CDR1 SGHTA, CDR2 FQGNSA. As DNA, the CDR3 is TGTGCCAGCAGCTGGAGACAGGGATGGTACGAGCAGTACGTC. Translating gives CASSWRQGWYEQYV.

The sample holds a few counts of this clonotype. The V and J genes are TRBV2 and TRBJ2-7, with D unclear. The CDR3 runs 11 residues. Germline V gene lookup returns CDR1 SNHLY and CDR2 FYNNEI. V gave up 6 bases and J gave up 4 bases, with 7 bases separating them. CDR3 nucleotides: TGTGCCAGCAGGCTTAGGTACGAGCAGTACGTC. Translating it yields CASRLRYEQYV.

The gene calls are TRBV29-1 and TRBJ1-6; D gene unclear. The CDR3 extends over 15 amino acids. V was cut by 1 base and J by 4 bases, with 11 bases left in between. In germline, CDR1 is SQVTM, CDR2 ANQGSEA. The CDR3 region is CSVEGVASYNSPLHF. The CDR3 DNA sequence: TGCAGCGTTGAAGGAGTGGCCAGTTATAATTCACCCCTCCACTTT.

The sample holds a few counts of this clonotype. The V gene is TRBV7-2, the J gene TRBJ2-3; weak D call: TRBD1 (5 bases). V shed 3 bases and J shed 0 bases, with 7 bases lying between them. The CDR3 contains 14 residues. Germline V CDR1 and CDR2: SGHTA, FQGNSA. In DNA, the CDR3 is TGTGCCAGCAGCTTTAGACAGAGCACAGATACGCAGTATTTT. Translating it yields CASSFRQSTDTQYF.